This record concerns one TCR beta chain sequence. The data are from a study of control samples from healthy donors and cancer patients. The CDR3 sequence is 15 residues long. In germline, CDR1 is MNHEY, CDR2 SMNVEV (reference sequence). Germline trimming cut 6 bases from V and 1 base from J; bases unmatched to any gene: 4. Produced via immunoSEQ multiplex PCR; TCRdb's table is partial and in-frame only. The data contain 90,000 or so clones, 85% to 90% of them seen just once; the ten biggest clones take up less than 9%. The V gene is TRBV27, the J gene TRBJ2-2, with TRBD1 matching 8 bases. Specimen: blood. The TCR originated in a woman aged 60-70 years in good health. For the CDR3, the DNA is TGTGCCAGCAGGAGGACAGGGATGAACACCGGGGAGCTGTTTTTT. This codes for CASRRTGMNTGELFF.